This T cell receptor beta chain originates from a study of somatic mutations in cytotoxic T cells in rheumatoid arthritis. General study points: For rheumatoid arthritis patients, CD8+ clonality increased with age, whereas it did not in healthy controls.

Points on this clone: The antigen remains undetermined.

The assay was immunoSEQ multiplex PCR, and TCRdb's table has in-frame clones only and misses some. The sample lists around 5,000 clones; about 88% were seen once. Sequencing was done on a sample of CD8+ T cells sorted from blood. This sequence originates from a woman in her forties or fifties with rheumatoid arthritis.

The CDR3, as DNA: TGTGCCAGCACCGGGGGACAGGGGAGGCCTGGGGCCAACGTCCTGACTTTC. Its protein is CASTGGQGRPGANVLTF. The chain uses TRBV9 and TRBJ2-6, with TRBD1 matching over 10 bases. The CDR3 runs 17 residues. V was pared by 6 bases and J by 2 bases, with 8 bases of the junction left unmatched. CDR1 is SGDLS, CDR2 YYNGEE, per germline.